One T cell receptor beta chain is described in this entry. Its cognate antigen is unknown. The data originate from a study of post-analysis software for immune sequencing data. Whole-study findings and limits: Higher frequency in patients than in controls was seen for roughly five TRBV segments, with TRBV5-6, TRBV5-1 and TRBV20-1 among them.

The authors incorporated unique molecular identifiers into the TCR beta cDNA libraries. TCRdb fed the PCR reads into MiXCR, producing one record per CDR3 protein. The sample includes around 250,000 distinct CDR3 sequences, about 40% of them seen just once. With V trimmed by 5 bases and J by 2 bases, 13 bases remained unmatched. Per the germline V gene, CDR1 is SGHTA and CDR2 is FQGNSA. This CDR3 is 17 amino acids long. This chain connects TRBV7-2 to TRBJ2-3, with 7 positions matching TRBD2. Sequenced: blood. The receptor was derived from a girl between 10 and 17 years old with multiple sclerosis. For the CDR3, the DNA is TGTGCCAGCAGCCCGAGAGAGTGGCGGGGGAACACAGATACGCAGTATTTT. Translated, it gives CASSPREWRGNTDTQYF.